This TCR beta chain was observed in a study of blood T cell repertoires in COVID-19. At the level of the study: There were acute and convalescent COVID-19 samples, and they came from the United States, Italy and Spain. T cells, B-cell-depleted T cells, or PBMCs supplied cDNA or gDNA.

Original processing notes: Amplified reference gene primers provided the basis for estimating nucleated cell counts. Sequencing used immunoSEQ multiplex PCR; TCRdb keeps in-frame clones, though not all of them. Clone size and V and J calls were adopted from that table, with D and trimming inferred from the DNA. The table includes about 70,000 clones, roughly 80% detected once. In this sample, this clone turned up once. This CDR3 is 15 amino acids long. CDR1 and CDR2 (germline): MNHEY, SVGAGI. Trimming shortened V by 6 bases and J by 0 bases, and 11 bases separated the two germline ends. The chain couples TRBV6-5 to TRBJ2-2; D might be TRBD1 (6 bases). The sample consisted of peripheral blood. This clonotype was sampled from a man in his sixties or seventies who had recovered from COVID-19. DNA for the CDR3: TGTGCCAGCAGCCGGGGACAACCGAACACCGGGGAGCTGTTTTTT. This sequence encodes CASSRGQPNTGELFF.